This T cell receptor beta chain emerged from a study of blood T cell repertoires in COVID-19. Overall study context: Nucleic acid was either cDNA or gDNA, and it came from T cells, B-cell-depleted T cells, or PBMCs.

Germline V gives CDR1 SGHTA, CDR2 FQGNSA. The V and J ends lost 2 bases and 6 bases respectively, with 14 bases between them. CDR3 size: 15 residues. Clones were sequenced by immunoSEQ multiplex PCR, and TCRdb holds only the in-frame ones, with some missing. The sample has 150,000 to 200,000 clones, approximately 80% seen once; the top ten hold 13%. Source material: PBMCs or T cells enriched from blood (not recorded which). This chain uses TRBV7-2 with TRBJ1-5, with D unresolved. This sequence originates from an older woman who had recovered from COVID-19. CDR3 DNA: TGTGCCAGCAGCTTAAGGGCGGGGAGAGGTCAGCCCCAGCATTTT. Translating it yields CASSLRAGRGQPQHF.